The TCR beta chain under discussion was sequenced for a study of OX40 agonist ivuxolimab in advanced cancers. Sequenced by immunoSEQ multiplex PCR; TCRdb stores in-frame clones only, minus some. Of about 22,000 clones listed, approximately 86% are singletons. The CDR3 is 15 amino acids. Per the germline V gene, CDR1 is SGHRS and CDR2 is YFSETQ. V was pared by 0 bases and J by 4 bases, with 13 bases between. This clone came up a few times. The chain is built from TRBV5-1 and TRBJ1-2; a possible D gene is TRBD1 (6 bases). The sample here was CD4+ or CD8+ T cells sorted from blood, taken in a trial of the OX40 agonist ivuxolimab. The receptor was isolated from an adult with an advanced solid tumor such as melanoma, head and neck, liver or kidney cancer. CDR3 loop: CASSLVRGRGYGYTF. CDR3 bases: TGCGCCAGCAGCTTGGTCAGGGGCCGAGGCTATGGCTACACCTTC.